Given below is one TCR beta chain in context. As yet, its antigen is unknown. These data belong to a study of cytomegalovirus exposure and HLA in healthy donors. Findings of the study overall: Both high specificity and high sensitivity reportedly marked the classifier's diagnosis of cytomegalovirus status. Per a later analysis, HLA-associated TCR beta chains showed more clonal expansion than other, equally common TCR beta chains. Prior analysis indicated that the majority of TCR beta V segments exhibited productivity approximately 90% or approximately 30% of the time. In vitro checks showed that a few CMV-associated chains really do target CMV antigens.

Germline V gives CDR1 LGHNA, CDR2 YSLEER. The CDR3 is 17 amino acids. Trimming took off 0 bases at V and 4 bases at J, with 18 bases between the two ends. In the PCR, 60 Vbeta and 13 Jbeta primers were used. TCRdb keeps only in-frame clones here, not all; method: immunoSEQ multiplex PCR. The table lists 120,000 or so clones, about 68% of them singletons, with around 10% in the top ten. The TCR comes from a woman in her forties or fifties in good health and CMV-seropositive. The sample consisted of PBMCs. The chain couples TRBV4-3 to TRBJ1-2; D unclear. CDR3 in amino acids: CASSQDFAIPSGYGYTF. The DNA for the CDR3 is TGCGCCAGCAGCCAAGATTTTGCGATCCCGAGCGGCTATGGCTACACCTTC.